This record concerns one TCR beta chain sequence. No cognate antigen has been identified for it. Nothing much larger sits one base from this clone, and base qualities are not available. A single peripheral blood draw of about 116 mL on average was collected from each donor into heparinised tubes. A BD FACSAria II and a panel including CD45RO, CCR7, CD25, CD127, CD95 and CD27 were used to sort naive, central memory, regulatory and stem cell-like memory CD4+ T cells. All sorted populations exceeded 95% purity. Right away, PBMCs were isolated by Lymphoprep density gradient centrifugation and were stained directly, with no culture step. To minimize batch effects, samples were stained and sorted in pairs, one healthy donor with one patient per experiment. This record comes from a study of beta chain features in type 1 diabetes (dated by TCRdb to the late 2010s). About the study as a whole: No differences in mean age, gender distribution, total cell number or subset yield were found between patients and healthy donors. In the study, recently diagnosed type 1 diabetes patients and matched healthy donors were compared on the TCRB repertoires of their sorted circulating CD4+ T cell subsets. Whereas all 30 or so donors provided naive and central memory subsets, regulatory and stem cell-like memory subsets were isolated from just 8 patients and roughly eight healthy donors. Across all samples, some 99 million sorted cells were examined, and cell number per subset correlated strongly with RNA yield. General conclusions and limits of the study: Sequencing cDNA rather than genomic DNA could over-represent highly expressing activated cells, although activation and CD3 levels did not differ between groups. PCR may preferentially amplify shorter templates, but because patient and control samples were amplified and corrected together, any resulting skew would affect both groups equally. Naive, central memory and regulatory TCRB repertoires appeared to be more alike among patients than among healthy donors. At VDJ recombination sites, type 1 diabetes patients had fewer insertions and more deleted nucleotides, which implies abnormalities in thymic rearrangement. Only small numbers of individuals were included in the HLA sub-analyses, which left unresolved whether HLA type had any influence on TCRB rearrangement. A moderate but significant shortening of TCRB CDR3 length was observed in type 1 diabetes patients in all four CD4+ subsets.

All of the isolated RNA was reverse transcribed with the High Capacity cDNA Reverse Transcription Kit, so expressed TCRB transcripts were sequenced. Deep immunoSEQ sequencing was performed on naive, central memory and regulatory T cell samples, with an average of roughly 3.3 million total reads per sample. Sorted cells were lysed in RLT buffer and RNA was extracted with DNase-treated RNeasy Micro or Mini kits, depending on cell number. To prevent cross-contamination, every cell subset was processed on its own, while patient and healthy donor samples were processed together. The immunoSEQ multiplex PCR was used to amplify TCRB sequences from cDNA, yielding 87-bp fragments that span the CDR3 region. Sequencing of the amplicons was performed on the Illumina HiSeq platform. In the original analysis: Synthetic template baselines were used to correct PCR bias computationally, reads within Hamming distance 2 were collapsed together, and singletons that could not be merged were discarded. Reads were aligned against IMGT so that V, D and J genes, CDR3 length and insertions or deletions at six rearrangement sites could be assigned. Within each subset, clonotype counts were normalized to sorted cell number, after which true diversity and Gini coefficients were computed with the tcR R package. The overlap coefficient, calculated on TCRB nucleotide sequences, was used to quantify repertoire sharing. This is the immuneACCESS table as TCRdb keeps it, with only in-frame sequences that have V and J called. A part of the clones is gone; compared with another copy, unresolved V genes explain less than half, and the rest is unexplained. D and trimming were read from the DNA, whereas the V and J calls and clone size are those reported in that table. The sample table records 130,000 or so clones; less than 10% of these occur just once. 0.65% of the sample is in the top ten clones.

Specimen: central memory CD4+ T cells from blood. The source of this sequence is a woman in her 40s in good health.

CDR3 region: CASRVGRNSPLHF. The bases read TGTGCCAGCAGGGTGGGCAGAAATTCACCCCTCCACTTT. The sequence links TRBV7-2 to TRBJ1-6; no D gene call is confident. The germline V gene specifies SGHTA as CDR1 and FQGNSA as CDR2. Including the terminal cysteine and phenylalanine, the CDR3 comprises 13 residues. The sequence is cut down to CDR3 DNA, 39 bases in frame from base 1. Relative to germline, V is 6 bases shorter and J is 7 bases shorter, with 10 bases between their ends.